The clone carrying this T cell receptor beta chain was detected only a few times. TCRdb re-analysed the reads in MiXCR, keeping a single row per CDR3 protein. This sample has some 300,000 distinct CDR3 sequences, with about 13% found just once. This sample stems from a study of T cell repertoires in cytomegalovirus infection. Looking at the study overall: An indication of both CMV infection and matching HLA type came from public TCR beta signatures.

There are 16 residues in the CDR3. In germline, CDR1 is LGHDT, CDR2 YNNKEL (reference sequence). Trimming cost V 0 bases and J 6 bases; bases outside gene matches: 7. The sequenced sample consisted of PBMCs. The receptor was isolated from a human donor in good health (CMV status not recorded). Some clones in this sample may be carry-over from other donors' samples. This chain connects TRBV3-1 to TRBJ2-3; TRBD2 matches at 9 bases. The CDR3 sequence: CASSQDERGVEDTQYF. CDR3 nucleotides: TGTGCCAGCAGCCAAGATGAGCGGGGGGTAGAGGATACGCAGTATTTT.